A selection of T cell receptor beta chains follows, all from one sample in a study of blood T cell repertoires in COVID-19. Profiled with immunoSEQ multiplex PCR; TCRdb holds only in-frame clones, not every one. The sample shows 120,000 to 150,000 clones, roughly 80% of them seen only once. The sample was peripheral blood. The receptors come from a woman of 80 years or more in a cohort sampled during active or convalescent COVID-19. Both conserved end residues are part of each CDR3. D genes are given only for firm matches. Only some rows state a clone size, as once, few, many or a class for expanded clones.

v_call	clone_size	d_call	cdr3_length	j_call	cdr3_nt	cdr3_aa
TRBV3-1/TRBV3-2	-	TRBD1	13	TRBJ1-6	TGTGCCAGCGCCGAGGGGGCAGCTTCACCCCTCCACTTT	CASAEGAASPLHF
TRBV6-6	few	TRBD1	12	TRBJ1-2	TGTGCCAGCAGTTGGACAGGGGGCAGCTACACCTTC	CASSWTGGSYTF
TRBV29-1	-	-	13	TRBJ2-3	TGCAGCGTTGATACGGGGGACACAGATACGCAGTATTTT	CSVDTGDTDTQYF
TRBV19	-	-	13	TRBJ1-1	TGTGCCAGTAGCCAGACAGGGAACACTGAAGCTTTCTTT	CASSQTGNTEAFF
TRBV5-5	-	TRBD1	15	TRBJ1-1	TGTGCCAGCAGTACAGGGGCCGCGATGAACACTGAAGCTTTCTTT	CASSTGAAMNTEAFF
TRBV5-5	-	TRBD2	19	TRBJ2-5	TGTGCCAGCAGCCCGGAGATTAGGACTAGCGGGGGGGTCCGGGAGACCCAGTACTTC	CASSPEIRTSGGVRETQYF
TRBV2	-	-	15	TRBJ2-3	TGTGCCAGCAATGGCGGGGCTTTTAGACCAGATACGCAGTATTTT	CASNGGAFRPDTQYF
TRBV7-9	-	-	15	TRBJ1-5	TGTGCCAGCAGCTTAGGGGCAGGGCGGGAGCAGCCCCAGCATTTT	CASSLGAGREQPQHF
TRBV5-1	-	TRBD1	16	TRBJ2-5	TGCGCCAGCAGCCAGTCCGGGACAGTTTACCGAGAGACCCAGTACTTC	CASSQSGTVYRETQYF
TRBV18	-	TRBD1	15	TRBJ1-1	TGTGCCAGCTCACCCAGAGGACAGGGGAACACTGAAGCTTTCTTT	CASSPRGQGNTEAFF
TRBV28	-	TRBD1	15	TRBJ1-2	TGTGCCAGCAGTCCAGGGGGCGCGTTGGATTATGGCTACACCTTC	CASSPGGALDYGYTF
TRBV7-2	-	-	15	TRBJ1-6	TGTGCCAGCAGCACCCGTAGTACAGTTAATTCACCCCTCCACTTT	CASSTRSTVNSPLHF
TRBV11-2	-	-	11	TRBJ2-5	TGTGCCAGCAGCGCAGGGGAGACCCAGTACTTC	CASSAGETQYF
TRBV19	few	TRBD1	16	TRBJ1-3	TGTGCCAGTAGTAGAATTCGGACAGGGACTGGAAACACCATATATTTT	CASSRIRTGTGNTIYF
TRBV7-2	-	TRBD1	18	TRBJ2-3	TGTGCCAGCAGCAGCCGGGACAGGGTCGTCCTAGGCACAGATACGCAGTATTTT	CASSSRDRVVLGTDTQYF
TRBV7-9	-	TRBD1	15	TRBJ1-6	TGTGCCAGCAGCCCACAGGGGACGTATAATTCACCCCTCCACTTT	CASSPQGTYNSPLHF
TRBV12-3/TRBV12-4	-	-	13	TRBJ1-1	TGTGCCAGCAGATTACAGGCGTACACTGAAGCTTTCTTT	CASRLQAYTEAFF
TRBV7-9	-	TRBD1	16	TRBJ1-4	TGTGCCAGCAGCGCAAGGGGACAGGTGGCTAATGAAAAACTGTTTTTT	CASSARGQVANEKLFF
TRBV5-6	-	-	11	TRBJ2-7	TGTGCCAGCAGCTTGCCCCGGGAGCAGTACTTC	CASSLPREQYF
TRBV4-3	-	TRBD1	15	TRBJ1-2	TGCGCCAGCAGCCGAGACCAGACAGGGGGGGCGGGCTACACCTTC	CASSRDQTGGAGYTF
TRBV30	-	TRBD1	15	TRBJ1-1	TGTGCCTGGGGGACCGGACAGGCCCTGAACACTGAAGCTTTCTTT	CAWGTGQALNTEAFF
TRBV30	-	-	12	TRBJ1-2	TGTGCCTGGAGTCTCGACACCGGAGGCTACACCTTC	CAWSLDTGGYTF
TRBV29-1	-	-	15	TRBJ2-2	TGCAGCGTTACGCAGGGAATTGGGGACACCGGGGAGCTGTTTTTT	CSVTQGIGDTGELFF
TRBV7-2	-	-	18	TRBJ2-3	TGTGCCAGCAGCTTACGAGTACTAGCCGGTAGTCGCACAGATACGCAGTATTTT	CASSLRVLAGSRTDTQYF
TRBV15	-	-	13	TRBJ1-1	TGTGCCACCAGCAGAGATCGGGTGGCTGAAGCTTTCTTT	CATSRDRVAEAFF
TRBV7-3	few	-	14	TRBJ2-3	TGTGCCAGCAGCTTAGGCGGGTGGATGGATACGCAGTATTTT	CASSLGGWMDTQYF
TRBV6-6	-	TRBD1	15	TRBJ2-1	TGTGCCAGCAAGAACGACAGGGCCTCCTACAATGAGCAGTTCTTC	CASKNDRASYNEQFF
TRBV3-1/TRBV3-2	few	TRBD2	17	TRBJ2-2	TGTGCCAGCAGCCAAGCAGGAGTAGCGGGGGGGCCCGGGGAGCTGTTTTTT	CASSQAGVAGGPGELFF
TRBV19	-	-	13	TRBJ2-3	TGTGCCAGTAACAGACAGCTCACAGATACGCAGTATTTT	CASNRQLTDTQYF
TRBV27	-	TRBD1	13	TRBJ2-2	TGTGCCAGCAATCGACAGGGTTTCGGGGAGCTGTTTTTT	CASNRQGFGELFF
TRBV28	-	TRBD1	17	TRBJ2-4	TGTGCCAGCAGTTTATTGGGGACAGGAGCCAACAAAAACATTCAGTACTTC	CASSLLGTGANKNIQYF
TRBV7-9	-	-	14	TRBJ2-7	TGTGCCAGCAGCTTTACGTGGAGCTCCTACGAGCAGTACTTC	CASSFTWSSYEQYF
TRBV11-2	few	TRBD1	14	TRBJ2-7	TGTGCCAGCAGCTTATTGGCCAGGGGGATAGAGCAGTACTTC	CASSLLARGIEQYF
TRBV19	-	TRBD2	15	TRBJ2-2	TGTGCCAGTGCCCTAGCGGGGGCCAACACCGGGGAGCTGTTTTTT	CASALAGANTGELFF
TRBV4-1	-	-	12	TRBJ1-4	TGCGCCAGCAGCCCCCCCGCACAAACACTGTTTTTT	CASSPPAQTLFF
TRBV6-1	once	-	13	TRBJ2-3	TGTGCCAGCAGTGAAAGCGGGCAGGATACGCAGTATTTT	CASSESGQDTQYF
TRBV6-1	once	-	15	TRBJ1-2	TGTGCCAGCAGTGACCTGACGAGGGACTTCGATGGCTACACCTTC	CASSDLTRDFDGYTF
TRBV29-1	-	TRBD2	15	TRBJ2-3	TGCAGCGTTGAACCAGCGGGGGCCAGCACAGATACGCAGTATTTT	CSVEPAGASTDTQYF
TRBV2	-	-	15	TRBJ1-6	TGTGCCAGCAGTATTACAGGGTTCGGGAATTCACCCCTCCACTTT	CASSITGFGNSPLHF
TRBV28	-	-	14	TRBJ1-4	TGTGCCAGCAGTTTAGAGGGACTAAATGAAAAACTGTTTTTT	CASSLEGLNEKLFF
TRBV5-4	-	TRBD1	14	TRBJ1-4	TGTGCCAGCAGCTTTGACAGGGGGCATGAAAAACTGTTTTTT	CASSFDRGHEKLFF
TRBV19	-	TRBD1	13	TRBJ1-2	TGTGCCAGTAGTGACAGGGGGCTAAGTGGCTACACCTTC	CASSDRGLSGYTF
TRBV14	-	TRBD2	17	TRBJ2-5	TGTGCCAGCAGCCAAGCTAGCGGGGGGGCCTTTCGGGAGACCCAGTACTTC	CASSQASGGAFRETQYF
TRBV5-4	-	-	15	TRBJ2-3	TGTGCCAGCAGCTCACCCCGGGAACGCACAGATACGCAGTATTTT	CASSSPRERTDTQYF
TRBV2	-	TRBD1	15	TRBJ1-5	TGTGCCAGCTCTATCCGGGACAGTCGGCATCAGCCCCAGCATTTT	CASSIRDSRHQPQHF
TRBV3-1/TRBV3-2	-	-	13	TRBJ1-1	TGTGCCAGCAGCCTCCTAGGGGGCACTGAAGCTTTCTTT	CASSLLGGTEAFF
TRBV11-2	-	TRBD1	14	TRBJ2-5	TGTGCCAGCAGCCCTCGAGGGGGCTGGGAGACCCAGTACTTC	CASSPRGGWETQYF
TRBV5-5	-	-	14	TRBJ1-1	TGTGCCAGCAGCTTTGCAGGGCGGCAGGCTGAAGCTTTCTTT	CASSFAGRQAEAFF
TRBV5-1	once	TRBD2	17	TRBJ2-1	TGCGCCAGCAGCTTGGGGTGGCGGGGGGGCGTGTACAATGAGCAGTTCTTC	CASSLGWRGGVYNEQFF
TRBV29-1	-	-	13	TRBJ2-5	TGCAGCGTTGAAGTGAAGAGATTGGAGACCCAGTACTTC	CSVEVKRLETQYF
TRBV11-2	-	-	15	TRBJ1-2	TGTGCCAGCAGCTTAGCTCGGACGGACTTCTATGGCTACACCTTC	CASSLARTDFYGYTF
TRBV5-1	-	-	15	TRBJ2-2	TGCGCCAGCAGCTTTTCCGGACAGCGTACCGGGGAGCTGTTTTTT	CASSFSGQRTGELFF
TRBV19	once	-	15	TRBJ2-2	TGTGCCAGCCGGACAGCCAATGAATACACCGGGGAGCTGTTTTTT	CASRTANEYTGELFF
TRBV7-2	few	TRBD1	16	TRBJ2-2	TGTGCCAGCAGTTTGGGACAGGGGGTAAACACCGGGGAGCTGTTTTTT	CASSLGQGVNTGELFF
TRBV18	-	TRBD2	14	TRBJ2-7	TGTGCCAGCTCACCAGGACTAGCGGATAACGAGCAGTACTTC	CASSPGLADNEQYF
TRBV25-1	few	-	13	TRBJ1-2	TGTGCCAGCAGTGAATTGGCAAATTATGGCTACACCTTC	CASSELANYGYTF
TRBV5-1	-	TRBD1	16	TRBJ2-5	TGCGCCAGCAGCTTGGGCCCCACAGGGGGACAAGAGACCCAGTACTTC	CASSLGPTGGQETQYF
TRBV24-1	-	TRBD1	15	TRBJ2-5	TGTGCCACCAGTGATCGGGGACAGGGTGGGGAGACCCAGTACTTC	CATSDRGQGGETQYF
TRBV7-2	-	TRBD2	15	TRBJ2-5	TGTGCCAGCAGCTTGGGACTAGCGGGGGAGGAGACCCAGTACTTC	CASSLGLAGEETQYF